This is a list of T cell receptor beta chains from one sample in a study of blood T cell repertoires in COVID-19. Libraries were prepared by immunoSEQ multiplex PCR; TCRdb keeps only in-frame clonotypes and omits some of them. The data contain about 57,000 clones, 82% of them singletons. The material sequenced was peripheral blood. Source of these receptors: a woman aged 55-75 years with acute or convalescent COVID-19. CDR3s include the opening cysteine and the closing phenylalanine or tryptophan. Each record gives: D gene, V gene, clone size, J gene, CDR3 DNA, CDR3 protein. D genes are given only for firm matches. Size is omitted from some rows. Given values are once, few, many or a class for expanded clones.

-,TRBV7-9,-,TRBJ1-1,TGTGCCAGCAGCTTGGCGGTGGACGGACGGACTTCTAAAGCTTTCTTT,CASSLAVDGRTSKAFF
-,TRBV12-5,-,TRBJ2-7,TGTGCTAGTGGAATCACAGGGACCTGGAACTACGAGCAGTACTTC,CASGITGTWNYEQYF
TRBD1,TRBV9,-,TRBJ2-1,TGTGCCAGCAGCGTAGACCCGGGACAGGCCATAATGGGGCAGTTCTTC,CASSVDPGQAIMGQFF
TRBD2,TRBV6-5,-,TRBJ2-3,TGTGCCAGCAGTAAGCGGGGGTTGACAGATACGCAGTATTTT,CASSKRGLTDTQYF
-,TRBV6-5,-,TRBJ1-2,TGTGCCAGCCAACCCACAGGTTCGAACTATGGCTACACCTTC,CASQPTGSNYGYTF
TRBD1,TRBV18,-,TRBJ1-2,TGTGCCAGCTCACCGGACAGGGATTATGGCTACACCTTC,CASSPDRDYGYTF
-,TRBV30,-,TRBJ1-2,TGTGCCTGGACCTTAGCGGTCGGTGGCTACACCTTC,CAWTLAVGGYTF
-,TRBV7-2,-,TRBJ1-3,TGTGCCAGCAGCATCATACCAGGGCGGTCTGGAAACACCATATATTTT,CASSIIPGRSGNTIYF
-,TRBV7-8,few,TRBJ2-2,TGTGCCAGCAGCTTAGACAGGGACGGGAACACCGGGGAGCTGTTTTTT,CASSLDRDGNTGELFF
TRBD1,TRBV29-1,-,TRBJ1-2,TGCAGCGTCCAACAGGGGGCAGGCTATGGCTACACCTTC,CSVQQGAGYGYTF
TRBD2,TRBV10-3,once,TRBJ2-3,TGTGCCACGTTGGGGGATCTAGCGGGTCACACAGATACGCAGTATTTT,CATLGDLAGHTDTQYF
-,TRBV7-6,few,TRBJ2-2,TGTGCCAGCAGCTTAAGCAACACCGGGGAGCTGTTTTTT,CASSLSNTGELFF
-,TRBV10-2,-,TRBJ2-5,TGCGCCAGCAGACCTCAGGGACAAGAGACCCAGTACTTC,CASRPQGQETQYF
TRBD1,TRBV10-3,-,TRBJ1-5,TGTGCCATCAGTGAGTCGGGTCAGGGGGTTTGGGAACAGCCCCAGCATTTT,CAISESGQGVWEQPQHF
TRBD1,TRBV3-1/TRBV3-2,-,TRBJ1-3,TGTGCCAGCAGCGAACAGGGGGCTATCTCTGGAAACACCATATATTTT,CASSEQGAISGNTIYF
-,TRBV20-1,once,TRBJ1-1,TGCAGTGCTAGTGTCGGTTCAGGGGACACTGAAGCTTTCTTT,CSASVGSGDTEAFF
TRBD2,TRBV9,-,TRBJ2-2,TGTGCCAGCAGCGCCACGGGGCGGGGGGGCTCCCAGGAGCTGTTTTTT,CASSATGRGGSQELFF
-,TRBV7-9,-,TRBJ1-4,TGTGCCAGCAGCCTGGGGGGTTCTAATGAAAAACTGTTTTTT,CASSLGGSNEKLFF
-,TRBV7-9,-,TRBJ2-7,TGTGCCAGCAGCCCCCAGGGGAAAACCTACGAGCAGTACTTC,CASSPQGKTYEQYF
-,TRBV18,-,TRBJ1-5,TGTGCCAGCTCACAACAACTTTTTACAGGGAATCAGCCCCAGCATTTT,CASSQQLFTGNQPQHF
-,TRBV21-1,-,TRBJ2-2,TGTGCCAGTAACGGGGGGTACACCGGGGAGCTGTTTTTT,CASNGGYTGELFF
TRBD1,TRBV7-3,-,TRBJ1-2,TGTGCCAGCAGCTTAAACAGGGGCGGCTATGGCTACACCTTC,CASSLNRGGYGYTF
-,TRBV27,-,TRBJ1-2,TGTGCCAGCAGTCGAGAGGGCCCTTATGGCTACACCTTC,CASSREGPYGYTF
-,TRBV6-1,-,TRBJ1-1,TGTGCCAGCAGTGATGCGGGGGGGGTTAATCCTGAAGCTTTCTTT,CASSDAGGVNPEAFF
TRBD2,TRBV7-9,-,TRBJ2-1,TGTGCCAGCAGTTCGGGACTAGCGGAAAACAATGAGCAGTTCTTC,CASSSGLAENNEQFF
-,TRBV9,-,TRBJ2-1,TGTGCCAGCAGCGCTACGCCTCTGGAGCTAGCTGGCCCCCCGTTCTTC,CASSATPLELAGPPFF
-,TRBV5-4,-,TRBJ1-2,TGTGCCAGCAGCCCAGGGCCCTATGGCTACACCTTC,CASSPGPYGYTF
-,TRBV5-6,once,TRBJ1-2,TGTGCCAGCAGCTTGACAGGGAGACACGGCTACACCTTC,CASSLTGRHGYTF
-,TRBV19,-,TRBJ2-2,TGTGCCAGTAGTCTGGCGGCGAACACCGGGGAGCTGTTTTTT,CASSLAANTGELFF
TRBD1,TRBV19,-,TRBJ2-1,TGTGCCAGTAGTATAATTTCGACAGGGAGCAATGAGCAGTTCTTC,CASSIISTGSNEQFF
-,TRBV19,once,TRBJ1-5,TGTGCCAGTAGTATAACATTAAATCAGCCCCAGCATTTT,CASSITLNQPQHF
-,TRBV7-8,-,TRBJ2-7,TGTGCAAGCAGAGCAGGGATCTACGAGCAGTACTTC,CASRAGIYEQYF
-,TRBV7-9,-,TRBJ1-1,TGTGCCAGCAGCTTAGTAGGGGATGACACTGAAGCTTTCTTT,CASSLVGDDTEAFF
-,TRBV18,-,TRBJ2-1,TGTGCCAGCTCACCACTTGCCGAGGACAATGAGCAGTTCTTC,CASSPLAEDNEQFF
-,TRBV7-9,few,TRBJ2-1,TGTGCCAGCAGCTTAAGTCCTGAGGGTGAGCAGTTCTTC,CASSLSPEGEQFF
-,TRBV4-3,once,TRBJ2-7,TGCGCCAGCAGCCCCTCCCTCTCCTACGAGCAGTACTTC,CASSPSLSYEQYF
TRBD2,TRBV9,-,TRBJ2-3,TGTGCCAGCAGCGTAGGGCGGGGGGACCTCACAGATACGCAGTATTTT,CASSVGRGDLTDTQYF
-,TRBV5-1,-,TRBJ2-1,TGCGCCAGCAGCTTGGTCCAGGGTAGCTCCTACAATGAGCAGTTCTTC,CASSLVQGSSYNEQFF
-,TRBV4-2,few,TRBJ1-2,TGTGCCAGCAGCCAAGAACCGGACAGCACTAACTATGGCTACACCTTC,CASSQEPDSTNYGYTF
-,TRBV27,few,TRBJ1-6,TGTGCCAGCAGTTCCCCCAAACAGGGTTCCCATTCACCCCTCCACTTT,CASSSPKQGSHSPLHF
TRBD2,TRBV7-9,-,TRBJ2-3,TGTGCCGGATATAGGGCGGGGGACCTCACAGATACGCAGTATTTT,CAGYRAGDLTDTQYF
-,TRBV6-1,-,TRBJ1-2,TGTGCCAGCAGTTCAGGGATCGACTATGGCTACACCTTC,CASSSGIDYGYTF
-,TRBV20-1,once,TRBJ1-2,TGCAGTGCCTCGACAGAGCAGAGCTACACCTTC,CSASTEQSYTF
TRBD1,TRBV5-5,-,TRBJ1-4,TGTGCCAGCAGCCAGCCGGGACAGGGATTGGTAAAACTGTTTTTT,CASSQPGQGLVKLFF
TRBD2,TRBV7-2,-,TRBJ2-3,TGTGCCAGCAGCAAAGGACTAGCGGCGCAGTATTTT,CASSKGLAAQYF
TRBD1,TRBV11-3,-,TRBJ1-1,TGTGCCAGCAAAGGGACAGGGGGGACTGAAGCTTTCTTT,CASKGTGGTEAFF
-,TRBV4-2,-,TRBJ1-2,TGTGCCAGCAGCCCGAGTCGGGACTCTGGCTACACCTTC,CASSPSRDSGYTF
TRBD1,TRBV5-4,-,TRBJ1-4,TGTGCCAGCAGCTTGGATACAGGGGGAAAGAAACTGTTTTTT,CASSLDTGGKKLFF